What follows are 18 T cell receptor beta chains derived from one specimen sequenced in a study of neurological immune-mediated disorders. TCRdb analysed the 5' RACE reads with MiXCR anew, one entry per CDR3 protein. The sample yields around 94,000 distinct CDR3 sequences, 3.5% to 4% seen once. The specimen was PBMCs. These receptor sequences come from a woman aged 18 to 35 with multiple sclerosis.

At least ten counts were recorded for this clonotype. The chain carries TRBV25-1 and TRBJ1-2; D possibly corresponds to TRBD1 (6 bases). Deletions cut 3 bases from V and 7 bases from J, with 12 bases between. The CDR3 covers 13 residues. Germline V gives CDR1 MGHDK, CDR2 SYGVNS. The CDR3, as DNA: TGTGCCAGCAGTGACACAGGGACGATTGGCTACACCTTC. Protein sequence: CASSDTGTIGYTF.

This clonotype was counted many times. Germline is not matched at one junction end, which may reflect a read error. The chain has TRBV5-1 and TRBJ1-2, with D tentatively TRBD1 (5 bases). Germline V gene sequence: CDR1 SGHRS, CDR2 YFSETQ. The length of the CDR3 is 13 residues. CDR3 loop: CASSAGQGFPSLF. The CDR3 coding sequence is TGCGCCAGCAGCGCGGGGCAGGGCTTTCCCAGCCTCTTC.

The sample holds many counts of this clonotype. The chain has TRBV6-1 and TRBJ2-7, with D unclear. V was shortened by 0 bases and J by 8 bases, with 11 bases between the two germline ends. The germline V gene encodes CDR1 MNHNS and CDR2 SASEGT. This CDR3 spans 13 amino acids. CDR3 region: CASSEAGPPQQYF. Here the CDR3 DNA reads TGTGCCAGCAGTGAAGCCGGGCCTCCTCAGCAGTACTTC.

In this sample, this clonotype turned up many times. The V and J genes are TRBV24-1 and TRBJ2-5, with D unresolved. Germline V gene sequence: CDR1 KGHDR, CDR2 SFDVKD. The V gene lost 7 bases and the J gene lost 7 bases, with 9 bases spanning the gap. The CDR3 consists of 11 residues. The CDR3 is CATSHSGTQYF. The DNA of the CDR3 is TGTGCCACCAGCCACTCCGGGACCCAGTACTTC.

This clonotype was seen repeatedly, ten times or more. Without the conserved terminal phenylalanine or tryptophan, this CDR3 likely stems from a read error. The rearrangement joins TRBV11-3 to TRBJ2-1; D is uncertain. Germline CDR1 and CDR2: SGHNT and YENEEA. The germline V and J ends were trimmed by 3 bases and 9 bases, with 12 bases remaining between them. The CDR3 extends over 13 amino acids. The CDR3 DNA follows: TGTGCCAGCAGCTTTACTTGGGGTGCTGAGCAGTTCAAC. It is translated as CASSFTWGAEQFN.

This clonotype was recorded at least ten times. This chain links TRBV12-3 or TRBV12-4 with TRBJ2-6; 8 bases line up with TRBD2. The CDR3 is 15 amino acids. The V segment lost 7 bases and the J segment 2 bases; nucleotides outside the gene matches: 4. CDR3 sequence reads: CASTEAGAGANVLTF. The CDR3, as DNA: TGTGCCAGCACTGAAGCGGGAGCTGGGGCCAACGTCCTGACTTTC.

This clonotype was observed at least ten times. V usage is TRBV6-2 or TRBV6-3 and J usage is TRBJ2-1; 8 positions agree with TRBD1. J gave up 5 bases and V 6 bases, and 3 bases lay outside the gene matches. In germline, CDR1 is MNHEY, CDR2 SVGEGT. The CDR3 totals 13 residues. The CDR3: CASRRTGNNEQFF. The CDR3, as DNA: TGTGCCAGCAGGCGGACAGGGAACAATGAGCAGTTCTTC.

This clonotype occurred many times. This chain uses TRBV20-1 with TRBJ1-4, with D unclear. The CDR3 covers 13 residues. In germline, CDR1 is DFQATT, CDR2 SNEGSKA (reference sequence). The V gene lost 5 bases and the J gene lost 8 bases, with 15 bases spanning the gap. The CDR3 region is CSAGERVWEKLFF. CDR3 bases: TGCAGTGCTGGGGAGAGGGTATGGGAAAAACTGTTTTTT.

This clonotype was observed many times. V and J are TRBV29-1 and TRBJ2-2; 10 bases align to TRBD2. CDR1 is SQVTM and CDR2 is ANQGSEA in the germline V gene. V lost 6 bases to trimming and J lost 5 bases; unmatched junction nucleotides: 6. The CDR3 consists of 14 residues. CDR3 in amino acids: CSVGLADPTGELFF. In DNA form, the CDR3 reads TGCAGCGTAGGACTAGCGGACCCGACCGGGGAGCTGTTTTTT.

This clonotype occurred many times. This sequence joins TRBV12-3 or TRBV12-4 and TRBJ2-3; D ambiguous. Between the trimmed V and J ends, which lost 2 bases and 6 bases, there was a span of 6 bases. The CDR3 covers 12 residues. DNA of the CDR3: TGTGCCAGCAGTTTATCGTGGGATACGCAGTATTTT. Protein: CASSLSWDTQYF.

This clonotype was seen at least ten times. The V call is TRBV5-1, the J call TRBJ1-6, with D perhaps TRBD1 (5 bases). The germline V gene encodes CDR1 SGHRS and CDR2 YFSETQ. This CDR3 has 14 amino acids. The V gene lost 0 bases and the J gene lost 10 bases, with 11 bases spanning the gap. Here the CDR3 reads CASSLAGYGSPLHF. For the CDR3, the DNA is TGCGCCAGCAGCTTGGCAGGGTACGGGTCACCCCTCCACTTT.

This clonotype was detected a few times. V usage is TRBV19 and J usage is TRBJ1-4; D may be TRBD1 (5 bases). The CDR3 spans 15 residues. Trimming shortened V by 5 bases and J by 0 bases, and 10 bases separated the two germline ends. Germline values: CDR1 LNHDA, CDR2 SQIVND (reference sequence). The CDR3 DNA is TGTGCCAGTAGTCGAGGACAATCAACTAATGAAAAACTGTTTTTT. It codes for CASSRGQSTNEKLFF.

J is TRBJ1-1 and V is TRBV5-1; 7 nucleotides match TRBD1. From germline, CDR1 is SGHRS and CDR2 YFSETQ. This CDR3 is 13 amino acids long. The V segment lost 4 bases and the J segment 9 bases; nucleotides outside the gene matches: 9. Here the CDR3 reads CASSHRGGDQAFF. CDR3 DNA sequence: TGCGCCAGCAGCCACAGGGGCGGGGACCAAGCTTTCTTT.

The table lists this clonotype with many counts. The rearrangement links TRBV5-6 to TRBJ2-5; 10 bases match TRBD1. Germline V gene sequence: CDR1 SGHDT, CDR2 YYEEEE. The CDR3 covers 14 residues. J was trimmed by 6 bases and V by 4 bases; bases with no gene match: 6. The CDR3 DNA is TGTGCCAGCAGCCCCTTGACAGGGGGCAAGACCCAGTACTTC. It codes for CASSPLTGGKTQYF.

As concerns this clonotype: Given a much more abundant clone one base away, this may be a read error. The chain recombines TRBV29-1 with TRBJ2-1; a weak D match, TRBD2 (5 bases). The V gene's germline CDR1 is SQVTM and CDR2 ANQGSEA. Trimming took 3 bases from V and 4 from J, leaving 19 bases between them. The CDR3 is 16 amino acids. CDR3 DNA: TGCAGCGTTGATGATCCCACTAGTGATGGGTACAATGAGCAGTTCTTC. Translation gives CSVDDPTSDGYNEQFF.

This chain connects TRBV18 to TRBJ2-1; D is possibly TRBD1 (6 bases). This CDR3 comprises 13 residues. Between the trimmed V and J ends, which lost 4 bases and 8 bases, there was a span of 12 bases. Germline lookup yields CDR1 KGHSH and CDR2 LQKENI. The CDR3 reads CASSRQEEDEQFF. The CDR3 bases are TGTGCCAGCTCACGACAGGAGGAGGATGAGCAGTTCTTC. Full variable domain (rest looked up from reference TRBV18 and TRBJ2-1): NAGVMQNPRHLVRRRGQEARLRCSPMKGHSHVYWYRQLPEEGLKFMVYLQKENIIDESGMPKERFSAEFPKEGPSILRIQQVVRGDSAAYFCASSRQEEDEQFFGPGTRLTVL.

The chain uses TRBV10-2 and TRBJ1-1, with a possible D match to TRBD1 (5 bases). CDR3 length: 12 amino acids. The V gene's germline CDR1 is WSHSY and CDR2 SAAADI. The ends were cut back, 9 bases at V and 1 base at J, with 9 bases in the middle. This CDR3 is CASRQTNTEAFF. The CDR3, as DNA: TGCGCCAGTCGACAGACGAACACTGAAGCTTTCTTT.

CDR3 coding DNA: TGCAGTGCTCCCCACCATGGGGGAGGCCACCCCGCCGGGGAGCTGTTTTTT. Amino acid sequence: CSAPHHGGGHPAGELFF. The chain recombines TRBV20-1 with TRBJ2-2, with D possibly matching TRBD2 (6 bases). Between the trimmed V and J ends, which lost 5 bases and 6 bases, there was a span of 25 bases. The germline V gene encodes CDR1 DFQATT and CDR2 SNEGSKA (reference sequence). There are 17 residues in the CDR3.